This entry lists 19 T cell receptor beta chains sequenced from one sample in a study of regulatory T cells in long-lasting Graves disease. CDR3 regions were amplified by Arm-PCR using iRepertoire HTBI primers to build TCR beta libraries. TCRdb re-analysed the multiplex PCR reads in MiXCR, keeping a single row per CDR3 protein. The sample records about 620,000 distinct CDR3 sequences, approximately 15% being singletons. Time point: newly diagnosed GD, antithyroid drugs for less than 3 months. Generation of the TCR library employed RNA extracted from PBMCs. These sequences were also reported in another study, on T cells in Graves' hyperthyroidism and ophthalmopathy.

The sequenced sample was peripheral blood mononuclear cells (PBMCs), obtained at new diagnosis, from a patient treated with antithyroid drugs. The receptor set was obtained from a woman aged 30 to 39 with Graves disease.

This clonotype was seen ten or more times. J is TRBJ1-5 and V is TRBV20-1; weak D call: TRBD1 (5 bases). Germline V gene lookup returns CDR1 DFQATT and CDR2 SNEGSKA (reference sequence). Trimming cost V 0 bases and J 3 bases, with 9 bases left between them. The CDR3 sequence is 14 residues long. Here the CDR3 DNA reads TGCAGTGCTAGAGATCCACAGGTCAATCAGCCCCAGCATTTT. Translated: CSARDPQVNQPQHF.

This clonotype was seen at least ten times. The CDR3 nucleotides are TGCAGTGGGGAGCAAGCCTACGAGCAGTACTTC. Translation: CSGEQAYEQYF. This chain joins TRBV20-1 and TRBJ2-7; tentative D call: TRBD2 (5 bases). Between the trimmed V and J ends, which lost 7 bases and 2 bases, there was a span of 9 bases. CDR3 length: 11 residues. Per germline, CDR1 DFQATT and CDR2 SNEGSKA (reference sequence).

The table lists this clonotype with a few counts. The chain links TRBV6-2 or TRBV6-3 to TRBJ1-1; tentatively, D is TRBD1 (5 bases). The CDR3 consists of 12 residues. Looked up from germline, CDR1 is MNHEY and CDR2 is SVGEGT. The V end lost 5 bases, the J end lost 9 bases, and 13 bases lay between the germline ends. CDR3 sequence (DNA): TGTGCCAGCAGTGAATTTCGGGGCAAAGCTTTCTTT. This sequence encodes CASSEFRGKAFF.

This clonotype showed up many times. The chain carries TRBV7-2 and TRBJ2-7; 10 bases are a match to TRBD1. This CDR3 is 16 amino acids long. The J segment lost 5 bases and the V segment lost 5 bases, leaving 12 bases of the junction unmatched. Germline-derived CDR1 and CDR2 are SGHTA and FQGNSA. CDR3 DNA: TGTGCCAGCAGCGCACGGGCCGGGACAGGGGACCACGAGCAGTACTTC. Translated: CASSARAGTGDHEQYF.

This clonotype has at least ten counts. The chain carries TRBV7-3 and TRBJ2-3, with 15 bases aligning to TRBD2. The CDR3 totals 17 residues. The V gene's germline CDR1 is SGHTA and CDR2 FQGTGA. Trimming removed 8 bases from V and 4 bases from J; junction bases left unmatched: 10. The CDR3 DNA is TGTGCCAGCTCTGGACTAGCGGGAGGGCCTAGTGCAGATACGCAGTATTTT. Translating gives CASSGLAGGPSADTQYF.

This chain uses TRBV27 with TRBJ2-3; D is possibly TRBD1 (5 bases). Looked up from germline, CDR1 is MNHEY and CDR2 is SMNVEV (reference sequence). CDR3 length: 15 residues. The V gene lost 3 bases and the J gene lost 1 base, with 11 bases spanning the gap. The CDR3 is CASSFRTTRTDTQYF. CDR3 in DNA: TGTGCCAGCAGTTTCCGGACAACACGCACAGATACGCAGTATTTT.

This clonotype occurred many times. The chain joins TRBV5-1 to TRBJ1-5; 7 bases are shared with TRBD1. Germline CDR1 is SGHRS and CDR2 is YFSETQ. J lost 3 bases, V lost 5 bases, and 5 bases had no gene match. There are 14 residues in the CDR3. CDR3 amino acids: CASSPGQLNQPQHF. CDR3 in DNA: TGCGCCAGCAGTCCGGGACAGCTCAATCAGCCCCAGCATTTT.

This clonotype was seen ten or more times. This chain links TRBV7-8 with TRBJ2-1, with a tentative D call TRBD2 (5 bases). Germline values: CDR1 SGHVS, CDR2 FQNEAQ. V was trimmed by 1 base and J by 9 bases, leaving 13 bases between them. The CDR3 is 14 residues long. The CDR3 spells CASSLGDYPREQFF. The CDR3 DNA follows: TGTGCCAGCAGCTTAGGAGACTATCCCCGTGAGCAGTTCTTC.

In regard to this clonotype: Sequence at one end of the junction differs from germline and may be a read error. This rearrangement joins TRBV3-1 to TRBJ2-4; maybe TRBD2 (6 bases). Germline-derived CDR1 and CDR2 are LGHDT and YNNKEL (reference sequence). This CDR3 contains 17 residues. In DNA form, the CDR3 reads TGTGCCAGCAGCCAAGATCAAGGTTGGAGGGCCAAAGACATTCAGTACTTC. Residues: CASSQDQGWRAKDIQYF.

This clonotype has at least ten counts. This chain connects TRBV12-3 or TRBV12-4 to TRBJ2-7; a possible D gene is TRBD2 (5 bases). The CDR3 runs to 14 residues. V dropped 6 bases and J dropped 2 bases, with 14 bases sitting between them. Written as DNA, the CDR3 is TGTGCCAGCAGCTCAGCGAGGGAAGCCTACGAGCAGTACTTC. Amino acid sequence: CASSSAREAYEQYF.

This clonotype was counted ten times or more. The J gene is TRBJ2-3, the V gene TRBV5-1; TRBD2 is a possible D gene (6 bases). This CDR3 has 13 amino acids. Per the germline V gene, CDR1 is SGHRS and CDR2 is YFSETQ. CDR3 protein: CASGSELGDTQYF. CDR3 in DNA: TGCGCAAGCGGGTCGGAATTGGGGGATACGCAGTATTTT.

In this sample, this clonotype turned up many times. The chain combines TRBV30 with TRBJ1-5; no reliable D call. V was trimmed by 1 base and J by 0 bases, leaving 7 bases between them. The CDR3 covers 14 residues. Germline loops: CDR1 GTSNPN, CDR2 SVGIG (reference sequence). CDR3 loop: CAWSEMISNQPQHF. CDR3 coding DNA: TGTGCCTGGAGTGAAATGATTAGCAATCAGCCCCAGCATTTT.

This clonotype was detected only a few times. The chain couples TRBV18 to TRBJ2-7; TRBD2 agrees at 12 bases. The CDR3 sequence is 17 residues long. V trimming: 3 bases; J trimming: 0 bases; junction bases outside the gene matches: 6. Germline values: CDR1 KGHSH, CDR2 LQKENI. CDR3 sequence reads: CASSPRTSGMSSYEQYF. Here the CDR3 DNA reads TGTGCCAGCTCACCGAGGACTAGCGGGATGAGCTCCTACGAGCAGTACTTC.

The V gene is TRBV24-1, the J gene TRBJ2-3; D may match TRBD1 or TRBD2 (6 bases each). V was trimmed by 5 bases and J by 6 bases, leaving 23 bases between them. There are 17 residues in the CDR3. Germline V gene data show CDR1 as KGHDR and CDR2 as SFDVKD. The CDR3 loop reads CATSASPGAQASDTQYF. CDR3 coding DNA: TGTGCCACCAGTGCCTCTCCGGGGGCGCAGGCATCCGATACGCAGTATTTT.

This clonotype was counted at least ten times. The chain employs TRBV2 and TRBJ1-1, with unresolved D. CDR1 and CDR2 (germline): SNHLY, FYNNEI. The CDR3 extends over 15 amino acids. The V end was cut by 4 bases, the J end by 2 bases, with 14 bases between. The DNA of the CDR3 is TGTGCCAGCAGTGCCCAGACAAGGGTTAACACTGAAGCTTTCTTT. Amino acid sequence: CASSAQTRVNTEAFF.

In this sample, this clonotype turned up many times. The rearrangement uses TRBV28 and TRBJ1-1; D unclear. CDR3 size: 15 residues. Trimming removed 5 bases from V and 3 bases from J, with 16 bases in between. CDR1 is MDHEN, CDR2 SYDVKM, per germline. Written as DNA, the CDR3 is TGTGCCAGCAGTCCCCGACTCCCATGGGACACTGAAGCTTTCTTT. Protein sequence: CASSPRLPWDTEAFF.

The V gene is TRBV20-1, the J gene TRBJ1-1; TRBD1 agrees at 10 bases. Germline V gene data show CDR1 as DFQATT and CDR2 as SNEGSKA (reference sequence). The CDR3 is 15 residues long. The junction had 6 bases not matched to a gene; V was cut back by 4 bases and J by 1 base. The CDR3 DNA sequence: TGCAGTGCTAAGGACAGGGGGTATCGGAACACTGAAGCTTTCTTT. As protein: CSAKDRGYRNTEAFF.

This clonotype was seen repeatedly, ten times or more. V is TRBV6-1 and J is TRBJ2-2; unclear D gene. There are 12 residues in the CDR3. Trimming stripped 8 bases from V and 9 bases from J, with 13 bases between. CDR1 and CDR2 (germline): MNHNS, SASEGT. CDR3 sequence: CASVEPPRELFF. CDR3 bases: TGTGCCAGCGTAGAGCCTCCCCGGGAGCTGTTTTTT.

This clonotype came up many times. V and J are TRBV7-3 and TRBJ2-1; possible D gene TRBD2, 6 bases. The CDR3 runs 15 residues. Between the trimmed V and J ends, which lost 5 bases and 5 bases, there was a span of 16 bases. Germline lookup yields CDR1 SGHTA and CDR2 FQGTGA. CDR3 protein: CASSPPGGQHNEQFF. The DNA of the CDR3 is TGTGCCAGCAGCCCACCCGGGGGTCAACACAATGAGCAGTTCTTC.